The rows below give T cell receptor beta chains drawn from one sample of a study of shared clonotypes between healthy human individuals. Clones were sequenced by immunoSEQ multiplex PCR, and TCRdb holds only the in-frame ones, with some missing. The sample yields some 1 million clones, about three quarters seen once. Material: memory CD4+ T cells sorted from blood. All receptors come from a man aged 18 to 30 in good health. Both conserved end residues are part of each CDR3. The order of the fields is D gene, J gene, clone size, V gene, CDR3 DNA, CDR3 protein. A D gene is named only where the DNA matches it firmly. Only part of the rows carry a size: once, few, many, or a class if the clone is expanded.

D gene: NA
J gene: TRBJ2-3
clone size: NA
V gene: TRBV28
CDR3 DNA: TGTGCCAGCGGCGAGACGGCAGATACGCAGTATTTT
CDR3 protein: CASGETADTQYF

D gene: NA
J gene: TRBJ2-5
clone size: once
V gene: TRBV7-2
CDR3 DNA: TGTGCCAGCAGCCTGCCTCATCAAGAGACCCAGTACTTC
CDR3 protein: CASSLPHQETQYF

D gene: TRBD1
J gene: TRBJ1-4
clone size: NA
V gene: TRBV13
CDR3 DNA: TGTGCCAGCAGTCGGGCGGGACAGATAAATGAAAAAGTGTTTTTT
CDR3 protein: CASSRAGQINEKVFF

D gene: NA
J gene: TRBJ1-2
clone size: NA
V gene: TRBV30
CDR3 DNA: TGTGCCTGGACGACAGCGGTTAACTATGGCTACACCTTC
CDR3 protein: CAWTTAVNYGYTF

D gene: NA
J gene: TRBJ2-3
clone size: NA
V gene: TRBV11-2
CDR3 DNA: TGTGCCAGCAGCTTAGGCCCACGGGGTACGCAGTATTTT
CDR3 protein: CASSLGPRGTQYF

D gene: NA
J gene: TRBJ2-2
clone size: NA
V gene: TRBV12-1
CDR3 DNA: TGTGCCAGCAGCCCAAAGACTAGCGGGAGTCCCGGGGAGCTGTTTTTT
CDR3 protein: CASSPKTSGSPGELFF

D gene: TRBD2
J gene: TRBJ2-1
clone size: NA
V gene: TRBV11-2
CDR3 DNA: TGTGCCAGCAGCTCTAGCGGGTTTATAAGCTCCTACAATGAGCAGTTCTTC
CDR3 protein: CASSSSGFISSYNEQFF

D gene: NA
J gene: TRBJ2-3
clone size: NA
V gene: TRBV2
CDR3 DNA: TGTGCCAGCCAAGGGAGGGATACGCAGTATTTT
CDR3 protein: CASQGRDTQYF

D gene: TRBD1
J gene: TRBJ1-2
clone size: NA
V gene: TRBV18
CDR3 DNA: TGTGCCAGCTCGGGACAGGGGGCAGGCTATGGCTACACCTTC
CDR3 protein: CASSGQGAGYGYTF

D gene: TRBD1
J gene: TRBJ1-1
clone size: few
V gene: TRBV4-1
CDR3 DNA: TGCGCCAGCAGCCGCATTTCTTACAGGGGCGGGACTGAAGCTTTCTTT
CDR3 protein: CASSRISYRGGTEAFF

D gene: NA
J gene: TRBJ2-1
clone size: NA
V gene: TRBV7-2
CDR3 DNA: TGTGCCAGCAGCTTAGTGTCGTCCTACAATGAGCAGTTCTTC
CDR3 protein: CASSLVSSYNEQFF

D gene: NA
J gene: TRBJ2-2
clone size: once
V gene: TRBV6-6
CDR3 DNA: TGTGCCACTCTCCAGGGCCGAAACACCGGGGAGCTGTTTTTT
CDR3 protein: CATLQGRNTGELFF

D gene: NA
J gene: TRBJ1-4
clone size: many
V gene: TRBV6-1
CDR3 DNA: TGTGCCAGCAGTGAACGCGCAGGGAAAGGCGAAAAACTGTTTTTT
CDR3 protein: CASSERAGKGEKLFF

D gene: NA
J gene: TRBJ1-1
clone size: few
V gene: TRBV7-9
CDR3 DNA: TGTGCCAGCAGCGGCCAATTGACAGCGAACACTGAAGCTTTCTTT
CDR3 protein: CASSGQLTANTEAFF

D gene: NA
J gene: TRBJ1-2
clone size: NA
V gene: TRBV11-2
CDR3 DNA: TGTGCCAGCAGCTTAGAATCCTATGGCTACACCTTC
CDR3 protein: CASSLESYGYTF

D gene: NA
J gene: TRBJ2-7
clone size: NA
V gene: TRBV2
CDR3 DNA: TGTGCCAGCAGTGAAGCCGGGGCCCCGCGGGGCGAGCAGTACTTC
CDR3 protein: CASSEAGAPRGEQYF

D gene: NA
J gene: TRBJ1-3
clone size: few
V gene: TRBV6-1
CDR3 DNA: TGTGCCAGCTCACTGGGGGGCTTCTCTGGAAACACCATATATTTT
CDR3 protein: CASSLGGFSGNTIYF

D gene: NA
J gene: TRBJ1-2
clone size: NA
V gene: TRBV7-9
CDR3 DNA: TGTGCCAGCAGCTTGGACAGATCTGGCTACACCTTC
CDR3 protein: CASSLDRSGYTF

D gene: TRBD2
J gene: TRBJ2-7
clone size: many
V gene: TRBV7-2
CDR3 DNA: TGTGCCAGCAGCTTATCGGGGGGTCTTGGGGAGCAGTACTTC
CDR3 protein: CASSLSGGLGEQYF

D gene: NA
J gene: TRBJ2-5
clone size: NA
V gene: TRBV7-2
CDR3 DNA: TGTGCCAGCAGCTCTCAGTCCCCTCGGCGGGAGACCCAGTACTTC
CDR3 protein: CASSSQSPRRETQYF

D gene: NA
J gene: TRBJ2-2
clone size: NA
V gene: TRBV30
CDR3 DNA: TGTGCCTGGAGATGGGGGGCTAGCACCGGGGAGCTGTTTTTT
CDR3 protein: CAWRWGASTGELFF

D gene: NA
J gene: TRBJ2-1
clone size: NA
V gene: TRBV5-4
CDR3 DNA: TGTGCCAGCAGCTTGTATCTCAACAATGAGCAGTTCTTC
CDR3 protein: CASSLYLNNEQFF